These 17 T cell receptor beta chains share one sample of origin, sequenced in a study of cytomegalovirus exposure and HLA in healthy donors. Researchers ran the PCR with 60 Vbeta and 13 Jbeta primers. This table comes from immunoSEQ multiplex PCR, and its TCRdb copy is limited to in-frame clones, with some not included. Among 160,000 or so clones listed, roughly four fifths were seen once. Material: PBMCs. The receptors were sampled from a middle-aged man in good health and CMV-seronegative.

The chain is built from TRBV7-9 and TRBJ1-1; 8 bases align to TRBD1. Germline CDR1 SEHNR, CDR2 FQNEAQ (reference sequence). The CDR3 is made up of 14 amino acids. V shed 5 bases and J 7 bases; nucleotides not matched to a gene: 9. The CDR3 loop reads CASSRTGSDNEAFF. The CDR3 DNA reads TGTGCCAGCAGCCGGACAGGGTCGGACAATGAAGCTTTCTTT. The complete variable domain, with remaining parts taken from reference TRBV7-9 and TRBJ1-1, reads DTGVSQNPRHKITKRGQNVTFRCDPISEHNRLYWYRQTLGQGPEFLTYFQNEAQLEKSRLLSDRFSAERPKGSFSTLEIQRTEQGDSAMYLCASSRTGSDNEAFFGQGTRLTVV.

The chain has TRBV11-2 and TRBJ1-1; 8 bases are shared with TRBD1. This CDR3 comprises 17 residues. V was pared by 1 base and J by 6 bases, with 13 bases of the junction left unmatched. Germline V gene lookup returns CDR1 SGHAT and CDR2 FQNNGV. This chain's CDR3 is CASSLAGQGVRSSEAFF. DNA of the CDR3: TGTGCCAGCAGCTTAGCAGGACAGGGAGTGAGGTCCTCTGAAGCTTTCTTT.

V usage is TRBV7-8 and J usage is TRBJ2-7, with TRBD2 matching over 7 bases. The germline V gene has CDR1 SGHVS and CDR2 FQNEAQ. The CDR3 runs 14 residues. Trimming removed 5 bases from V and 3 bases from J; junction bases left unmatched: 7. This CDR3 is CASSRTSADYEQYF. CDR3 DNA: TGTGCCAGCAGCCGTACTAGCGCCGACTACGAGCAGTACTTC.

The chain recombines TRBV5-1 with TRBJ2-1, with 12 bases identical to TRBD2. The germline gives CDR1 SGHRS, CDR2 YFSETQ. The CDR3 runs 16 residues. The V gene end was trimmed by 4 bases and the J gene end by 9 bases; junction bases not matched to a gene: 11. CDR3 residues: CASSRLAGETASEQFF. DNA of the CDR3: TGCGCCAGCAGCCGACTAGCGGGAGAAACAGCATCTGAGCAGTTCTTC.

The chain recombines TRBV11-1 with TRBJ2-7; 7 bases agree with TRBD2. Trimming took 5 bases from V and 2 from J; bases not matched to a gene: 9. Germline values: CDR1 SGHAT, CDR2 FQDESV (reference sequence). The CDR3 covers 15 residues. CDR3 protein: CASSPTGGSPYEQYF. CDR3 bases: TGTGCCAGCAGCCCCACAGGCGGGAGCCCCTACGAGCAGTACTTC. The complete variable domain, with remaining parts taken from reference TRBV11-1 and TRBJ2-7, reads EAEVAQSPRYKITEKSQAVAFWCDPISGHATLYWYRQILGQGPELLVQFQDESVVDDSQLPKDRFSAERLKGVDSTLKIQPAELGDSAMYLCASSPTGGSPYEQYFGPGTRLTVT.

This clone occurred once. V gene TRBV29-1 combines with J gene TRBJ1-5; D is unresolved. Germline CDR1 is SQVTM and CDR2 is ANQGSEA. The CDR3 runs to 13 residues. Trimming shortened V by 1 base and J by 7 bases, and 11 bases separated the two germline ends. This CDR3 is CSVEASGGQPQHF. CDR3 bases: TGCAGCGTTGAAGCGAGCGGTGGGCAGCCCCAGCATTTT. Combining the CDR3 with reference TRBV29-1 and TRBJ1-5 gives the whole variable domain SAVISQKPSRDICQRGTSLTIQCQVDSQVTMMFWYRQQPGQSLTLIATANQGSEATYESGFVIDKFPISRPNLTFSTLTVSNMSPEDSSIYLCSVEASGGQPQHFGDGTRLSIL.

V and J are TRBV11-2 and TRBJ1-2, with no clear D. Deletions cut 2 bases from V and 8 bases from J, with 9 bases between. The germline V gene encodes CDR1 SGHAT and CDR2 FQNNGV. This CDR3 contains 12 residues. The DNA for the CDR3 is TGTGCCAGCAGCTTAAAATCGGGGGGCTACACCTTC. Translated: CASSLKSGGYTF.

The chain is built from TRBV29-1 and TRBJ2-1; TRBD2 matches at 10 bases. The CDR3 covers 12 residues. Trimming cost V 6 bases and J 10 bases; bases outside gene matches: 6. Germline V gives CDR1 SQVTM, CDR2 ANQGSEA. The DNA of the CDR3 is TGCAGCGTGAGCGGGAGGGCCTGGGAGCAGTTCTTC. Translating it yields CSVSGRAWEQFF.

The chain recombines TRBV28 with TRBJ2-1; possible D gene TRBD2, 6 bases. This CDR3 contains 13 residues. Germline CDR1 reads MDHEN; CDR2 reads SYDVKM. V lost 7 bases, J lost 9 bases, and 16 bases lay in between. The CDR3 sequence: CASITSPLGEQFF. CDR3 nucleotides: TGTGCCAGCATCACTAGCCCCCTCGGTGAGCAGTTCTTC.

This chain links TRBV27 with TRBJ1-2; D gene ambiguous. The CDR3 is made up of 14 amino acids. Trimming pared 3 bases from V and 1 base from J, leaving 9 bases between. The germline gives CDR1 MNHEY, CDR2 SMNVEV (reference sequence). The CDR3, as DNA: TGTGCCAGCAGTTTTGGCGGGGTTAACTATGGCTACACCTTC. Translation: CASSFGGVNYGYTF.

This rearrangement joins TRBV5-1 to TRBJ2-1, with 12 nucleotides matching TRBD2. Germline V gene data show CDR1 as SGHRS and CDR2 as YFSETQ. V dropped 7 bases and J dropped 8; count of bases not matched to a gene: 7. This CDR3 region has 14 residues. CDR3 residues: CASAPGLAGYEQFF. The CDR3 coding sequence is TGCGCCAGCGCTCCGGGACTAGCGGGCTATGAGCAGTTCTTC. The variable domain in full, completed from reference TRBV5-1 and TRBJ2-1, reads KAGVTQTPRYLIKTRGQQVTLSCSPISGHRSVSWYQQTPGQGLQFLFEYFSETQRNKGNFPGRFSGRQFSNSRSEMNVSTLELGDSALYLCASAPGLAGYEQFFGPGTRLTVL.

The chain couples TRBV4-1 to TRBJ2-3; the D gene is possibly TRBD2 (6 bases). This CDR3 has 16 residues. V was cut by 4 bases and J by 3 bases, with 17 bases left in between. Germline values: CDR1 MGHRA, CDR2 YSYEKL. CDR3 bases: TGCGCCAGCAGCCTCGGGGGAAGGCCGGAGACAGATACGCAGTATTTT. Encoded protein: CASSLGGRPETDTQYF.

V is TRBV9 and J is TRBJ1-5; D unresolved. Germline assignment: CDR1 SGDLS and CDR2 YYNGEE. V lost 4 bases to trimming and J lost 3 bases, with 14 bases between them. This CDR3 comprises 15 residues. The CDR3 is CASSLVAFPNQPQHF. The CDR3 region has the DNA TGTGCCAGCAGCCTAGTGGCCTTCCCCAATCAGCCCCAGCATTTT.

The chain is built from TRBV7-9 and TRBJ2-7; TRBD1 is a possible D gene (6 bases). V lost 5 bases and J lost 3, with 11 bases in between. This CDR3 is built from 13 residues. Germline V gene data show CDR1 as SEHNR and CDR2 as FQNEAQ (reference sequence). The CDR3, as DNA: TGTGCCAGCAGCCGGGACATGAACTACGAGCAGTACGTC. It specifies CASSRDMNYEQYV.

CDR3 protein: CASSLSDSNTEAFF. CDR3 nucleotides: TGTGCCAGCAGCTTATCGGACAGCAACACTGAAGCTTTCTTT. The chain employs TRBV7-2 and TRBJ1-1; weak D call: TRBD1 (6 bases). CDR1 SGHTA and CDR2 FQGNSA come from the germline V gene. The CDR3 loop spans 14 amino acids. The ends were cut back, 2 bases at V and 2 bases at J, with 9 bases in the middle. The full variable domain, with the rest looked up from reference TRBV7-2 and TRBJ1-1, is GAGVSQSPSNKVTEKGKDVELRCDPISGHTALYWYRQSLGQGLEFLIYFQGNSAPDKSGLPSDRFSAERTGGSVSTLTIQRTQQEDSAVYLCASSLSDSNTEAFFGQGTRLTVV.

This clone came up once. The V and J genes are TRBV4-1 and TRBJ2-3, with TRBD2 matching over 8 bases. Trimming cost V 2 bases and J 5 bases; bases outside gene matches: 9. The CDR3 runs 16 residues. Germline CDR1 reads MGHRA; CDR2 reads YSYEKL. The CDR3 here is CASSQRSSGTVDTQYF. The CDR3 bases are TGCGCCAGCAGCCAAAGGAGTAGCGGGACGGTAGATACGCAGTATTTT.

This clone was seen a single time. The genes are TRBV6-5 and TRBJ2-1; no reliable D call. The germline gives CDR1 MNHEY, CDR2 SVGAGI. The CDR3 has 14 residues. V dropped 2 bases and J dropped 1 base, with 6 bases sitting between them. The CDR3 DNA is TGTGCCAGCAGTTACCAGGATTCCTACAATGAGCAGTTCTTC. Its protein product is CASSYQDSYNEQFF.